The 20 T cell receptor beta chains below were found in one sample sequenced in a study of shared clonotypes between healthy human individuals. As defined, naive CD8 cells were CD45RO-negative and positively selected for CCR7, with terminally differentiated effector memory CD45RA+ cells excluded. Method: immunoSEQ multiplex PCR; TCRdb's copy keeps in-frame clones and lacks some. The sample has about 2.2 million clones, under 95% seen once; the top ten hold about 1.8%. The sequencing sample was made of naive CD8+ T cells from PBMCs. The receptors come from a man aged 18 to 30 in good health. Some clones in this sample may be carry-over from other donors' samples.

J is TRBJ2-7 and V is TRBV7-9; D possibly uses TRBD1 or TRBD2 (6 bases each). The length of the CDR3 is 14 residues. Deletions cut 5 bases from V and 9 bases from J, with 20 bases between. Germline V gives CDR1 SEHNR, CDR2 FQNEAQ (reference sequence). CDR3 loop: CASSLSGGAEGQYF. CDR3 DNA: TGTGCCAGCAGCCTTTCTGGGGGCGCGGAGGGGCAGTACTTC.

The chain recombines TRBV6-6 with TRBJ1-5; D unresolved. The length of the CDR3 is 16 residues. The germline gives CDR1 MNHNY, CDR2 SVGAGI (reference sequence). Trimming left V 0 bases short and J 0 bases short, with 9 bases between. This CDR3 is CASSYSQAYSNQPQHF. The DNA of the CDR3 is TGTGCCAGCAGTTACTCTCAGGCTTATAGCAATCAGCCCCAGCATTTT.

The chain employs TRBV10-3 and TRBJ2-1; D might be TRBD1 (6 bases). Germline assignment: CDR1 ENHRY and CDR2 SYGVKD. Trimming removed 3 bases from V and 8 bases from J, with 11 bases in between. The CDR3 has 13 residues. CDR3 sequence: CAISEGRTDEQFF. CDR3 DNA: TGTGCCATCAGTGAAGGAAGGACAGATGAGCAGTTCTTC.

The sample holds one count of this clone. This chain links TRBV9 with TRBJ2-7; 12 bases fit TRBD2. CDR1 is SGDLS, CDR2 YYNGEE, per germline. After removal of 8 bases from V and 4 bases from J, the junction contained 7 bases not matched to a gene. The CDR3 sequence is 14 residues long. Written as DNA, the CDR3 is TGTGCCAGTACAAGGGGACTAGCGGGTTACGAGCAGTACTTC. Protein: CASTRGLAGYEQYF.

The CDR3 DNA is TGTGCCAGCAGTTTCAGTCGAGGGGACGGCTACACCTTC. It yields the protein CASSFSRGDGYTF. The rearrangement uses TRBV27 and TRBJ1-2, with a tentative D call TRBD1 (5 bases). The length of the CDR3 is 13 residues. Trimming removed 3 bases from V and 8 bases from J, with 13 bases in between. Per the germline V gene, CDR1 is MNHEY and CDR2 is SMNVEV (reference sequence).

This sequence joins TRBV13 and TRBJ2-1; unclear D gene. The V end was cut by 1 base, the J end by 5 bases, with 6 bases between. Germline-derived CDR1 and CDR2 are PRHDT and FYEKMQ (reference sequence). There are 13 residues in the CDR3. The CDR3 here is CASSLVVDNEQFF. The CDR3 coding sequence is TGTGCCAGCAGCTTAGTAGTGGACAATGAGCAGTTCTTC.

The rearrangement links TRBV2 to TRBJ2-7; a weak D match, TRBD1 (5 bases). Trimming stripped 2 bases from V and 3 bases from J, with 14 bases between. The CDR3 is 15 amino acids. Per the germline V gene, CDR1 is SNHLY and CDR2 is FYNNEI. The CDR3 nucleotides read TGTGCCAGCAGTGAACTTGGGCAGGGCGACTACGAGCAGTACTTC. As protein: CASSELGQGDYEQYF.

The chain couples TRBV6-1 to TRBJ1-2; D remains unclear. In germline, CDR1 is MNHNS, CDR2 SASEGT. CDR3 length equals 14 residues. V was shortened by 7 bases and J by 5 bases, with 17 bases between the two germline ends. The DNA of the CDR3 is TGTGCCAGCACCGGAACGGGTGCCGGGTATGGCTACACCTTC. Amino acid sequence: CASTGTGAGYGYTF.

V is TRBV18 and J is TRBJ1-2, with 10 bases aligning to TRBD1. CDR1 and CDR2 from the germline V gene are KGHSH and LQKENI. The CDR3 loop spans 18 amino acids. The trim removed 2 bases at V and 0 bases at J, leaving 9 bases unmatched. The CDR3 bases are TGTGCCAGCTCACCAGTGGGACAGGGGAAAATTCCTAACTATGGCTACACCTTC. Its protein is CASSPVGQGKIPNYGYTF. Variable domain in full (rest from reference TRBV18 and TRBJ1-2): NAGVMQNPRHLVRRRGQEARLRCSPMKGHSHVYWYRQLPEEGLKFMVYLQKENIIDESGMPKERFSAEFPKEGPSILRIQQVVRGDSAAYFCASSPVGQGKIPNYGYTFGSGTRLTVV.

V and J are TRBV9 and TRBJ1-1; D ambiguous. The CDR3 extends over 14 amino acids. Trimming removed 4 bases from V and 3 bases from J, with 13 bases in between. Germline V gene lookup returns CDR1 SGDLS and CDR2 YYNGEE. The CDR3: CASSPYKGYTEAFF. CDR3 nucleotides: TGTGCCAGCAGCCCATATAAGGGCTACACTGAAGCTTTCTTT.

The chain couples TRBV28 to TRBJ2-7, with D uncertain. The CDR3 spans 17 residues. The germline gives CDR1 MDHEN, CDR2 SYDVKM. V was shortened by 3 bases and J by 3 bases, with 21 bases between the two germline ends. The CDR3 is CASSLFSGSTPNYEQYF. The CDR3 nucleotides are TGTGCCAGCAGTTTGTTTTCCGGGTCTACCCCCAACTACGAGCAGTACTTC.

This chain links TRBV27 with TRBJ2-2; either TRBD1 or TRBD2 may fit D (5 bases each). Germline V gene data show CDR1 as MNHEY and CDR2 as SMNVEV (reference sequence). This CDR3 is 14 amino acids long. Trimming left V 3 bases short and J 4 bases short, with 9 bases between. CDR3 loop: CASSFWGSTGELFF. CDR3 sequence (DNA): TGTGCCAGCAGTTTTTGGGGGAGCACCGGGGAGCTGTTTTTT.

The CDR3: CSVLLGGLTYEQYF. The CDR3 region has the DNA TGCAGCGTTCTCCTGGGGGGGCTTACCTACGAGCAGTACTTC. This chain connects TRBV29-1 to TRBJ2-7, with D maybe TRBD2 (7 bases). V was cut by 5 bases and J by 2 bases, with 16 bases left in between. Germline-derived CDR1 and CDR2 are SQVTM and ANQGSEA. The CDR3 spans 14 residues.

CDR3 loop: CASSYSAGVWTGELFF. Here the CDR3 DNA reads TGTGCCAGCAGTTATTCCGCGGGAGTGTGGACCGGGGAGCTGTTTTTT. The chain carries TRBV6-5 and TRBJ2-2, with 7 bases identical to TRBD2. Per germline, CDR1 MNHEY and CDR2 SVGAGI. V lost 3 bases and J lost 5; bases outside the gene matches: 9. The CDR3 length is 16 residues.

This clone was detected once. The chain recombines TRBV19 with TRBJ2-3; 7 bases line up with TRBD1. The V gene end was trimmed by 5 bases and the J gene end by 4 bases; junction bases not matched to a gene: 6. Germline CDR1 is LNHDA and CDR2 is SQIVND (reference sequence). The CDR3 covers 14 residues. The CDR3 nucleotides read TGTGCCAGTAGTGACCACAGGGGTCCAGATACGCAGTATTTT. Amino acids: CASSDHRGPDTQYF. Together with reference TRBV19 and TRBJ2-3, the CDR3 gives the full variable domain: DGGITQSPKYLFRKEGQNVTLSCEQNLNHDAMYWYRQDPGQGLRLIYYSQIVNDFQKGDIAEGYSVSREKKESFPLTVTSAQKNPTAFYLCASSDHRGPDTQYFGPGTRLTVL.

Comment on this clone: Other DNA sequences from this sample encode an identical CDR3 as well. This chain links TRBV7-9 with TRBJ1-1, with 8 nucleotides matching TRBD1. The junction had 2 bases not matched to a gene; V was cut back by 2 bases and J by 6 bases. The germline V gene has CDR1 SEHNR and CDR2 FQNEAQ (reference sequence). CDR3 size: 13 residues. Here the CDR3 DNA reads TGTGCCAGCAGCTTACCAGGGGGCGCTGAAGCTTTCTTT. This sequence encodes CASSLPGGAEAFF.

CDR3: CASSTTANTEAFF. The CDR3 DNA reads as TGTGCCAGTAGTACGACAGCGAACACTGAAGCTTTCTTT. V usage is TRBV19 and J usage is TRBJ1-1; D is perhaps TRBD1 (5 bases). CDR1 LNHDA and CDR2 SQIVND come from the germline V gene (reference sequence). The CDR3 has 13 amino acids. Trimming left V 4 bases short and J 1 base short, with 7 bases between.

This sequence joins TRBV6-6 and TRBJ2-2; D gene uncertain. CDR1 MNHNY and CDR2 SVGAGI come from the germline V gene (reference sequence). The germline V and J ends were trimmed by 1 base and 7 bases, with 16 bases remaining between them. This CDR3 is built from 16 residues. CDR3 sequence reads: CASSYLAPTGSGELFF. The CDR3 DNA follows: TGTGCCAGCAGTTACTTGGCTCCCACCGGAAGCGGGGAGCTGTTTTTT.

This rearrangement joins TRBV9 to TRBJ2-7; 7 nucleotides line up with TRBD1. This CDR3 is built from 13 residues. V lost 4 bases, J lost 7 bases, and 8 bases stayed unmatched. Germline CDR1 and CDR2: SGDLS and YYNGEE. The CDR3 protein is CASSLPVTGEQYF. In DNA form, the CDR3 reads TGTGCCAGCAGCCTCCCGGTGACAGGGGAGCAGTACTTC.

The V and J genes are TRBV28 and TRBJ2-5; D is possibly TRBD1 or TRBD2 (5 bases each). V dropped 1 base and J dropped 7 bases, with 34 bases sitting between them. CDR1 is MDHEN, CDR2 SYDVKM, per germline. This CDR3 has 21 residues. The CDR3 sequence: CASSLSLPGTYNTPPVGTQYF. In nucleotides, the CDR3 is TGTGCCAGCAGTTTATCTCTACCCGGGACCTACAACACCCCCCCGGTCGGGACCCAGTACTTC.